The clone carrying this T cell receptor beta chain has only a few counts. As yet, its antigen is unknown. TCRdb independently ran MiXCR on the 5' RACE reads; one entry per CDR3 protein. The sample includes 350,000 to 450,000 distinct CDR3 sequences, 25% to 30% of them seen just once. The data are from a study of T-cell memory formation after mild COVID-19. As for the study in general: In these data, TCR clusters were largely donor specific.

The V gene's germline CDR1 is SGHTA and CDR2 FQGTGA. The CDR3 covers 15 residues. The V and J ends lost 4 bases and 1 base respectively, with 13 bases between them. Study-level results: The study detected some responding clones in pre-infection memory, suggesting cross-reactive memory joined. Clones that got smaller from day 15 to 85 had even CD4/CD8, while clones growing later tipped toward CD4+. CD8+ contracting clones occupied EMRA, while CD4+ ones occupied mainly CM and EM.

The sequence came from an adult woman who had mild COVID-19 (a few samples of this study predate the infection). Cell type and time point are not known. This chain connects TRBV7-3 to TRBJ1-1; unclear D gene. Sample: PBMCs or a T cell subset sorted from them (not recorded which). CDR3 in amino acids: CASSSTPQGNTEAFF. Written as DNA, the CDR3 is TGTGCCAGCAGCTCCACCCCGCAAGGGAACACTGAAGCTTTCTTT.